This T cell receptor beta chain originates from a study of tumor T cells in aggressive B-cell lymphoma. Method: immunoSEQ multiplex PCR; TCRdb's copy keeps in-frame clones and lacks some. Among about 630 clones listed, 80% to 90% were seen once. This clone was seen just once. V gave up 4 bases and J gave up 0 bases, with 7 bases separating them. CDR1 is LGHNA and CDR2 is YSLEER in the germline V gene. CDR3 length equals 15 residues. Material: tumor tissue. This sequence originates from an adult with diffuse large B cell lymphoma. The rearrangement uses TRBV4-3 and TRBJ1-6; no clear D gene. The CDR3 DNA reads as TGCGCCAGCAGCCCCTCCAGCTCCTATAATTCACCCCTCCACTTT. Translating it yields CASSPSSSYNSPLHF.